The 3 T cell receptor beta chains below all came from one sample that was sequenced in a study of T cell clonality in common variable immunodeficiency. The study, taken as a whole, reports: Fewer deletions and N-nucleotide insertions were reportedly seen in common variable immunodeficiency TCR beta sequences.

For these receptors, no antigen is known. Libraries were prepared by immunoSEQ multiplex PCR; TCRdb keeps only in-frame clonotypes and omits some of them. The sample shows about 23,000 clones, none of them appearing just once. Sequenced: peripheral blood mononuclear cells. The source of these receptors is a human donor with common variable immunodeficiency.

This clone was counted between two and nine times. The CDR3 end is not reached by the read, which stops 3 residues before it; the germline J gene fills it in. The gene calls are TRBV30 and TRBJ1-1; 8 positions agree with TRBD1. Germline CDR1 and CDR2: GTSNPN and SVGIG (reference sequence). There are 14 residues in the CDR3. Unmatched junction bases numbered 7, after V lost 4 bases and J lost 3 bases. The CDR3 loop reads CAWKRAGGHTEAFF. The part of the CDR3 DNA that was read is TGTGCCTGGAAGAGGGCAGGGGGCCACACTGAA.

This clone was counted many times. The CDR3 extends 3 residues past the end of the read, so its final part is completed from the germline J gene. The chain combines TRBV7-2 with TRBJ2-1; TRBD1 is a possible D gene (5 bases). This CDR3 contains 13 residues. Germline CDR1 is SGHTA and CDR2 is FQGNSA. The V end was cut by 0 bases, the J end by 8 bases, with 8 bases between. The CDR3 is CASSLAWGDEQFF. CDR3 DNA, as far as it was read: TGTGCCAGCAGCTTAGCGTGGGGCGATGAG.

A remark on this clone: The read ends 3 residues before the CDR3 terminus; that terminus is restored from the germline J gene. The J gene is TRBJ2-1, the V gene TRBV11-3; no firm D call. This CDR3 contains 15 residues. V dropped 1 base and J dropped 0 bases, with 7 bases sitting between them. Germline CDR1 is SGHNT and CDR2 is YENEEA. CDR3 DNA, as far as it was read: TGTGCCAGCAGCTTAGGAGGTAACTCCTACAATGAG. Translation: CASSLGGNSYNE. The whole CDR3 sequence is CASSLGGNSYNEQFF.